These 20 T cell receptor beta chains were all obtained from the same sample, sequenced in a study of metastatic and nonmetastatic thyroid tumors. Among the patients, none had received any treatment before thyroid surgery. TCRdb re-called clones via MiXCR from the PCR reads. In the table there are around 30,000 clones, roughly 22% of which are singletons. Sequenced input: tumor tissue. These receptors were obtained from a male donor with papillary thyroid cancer or a benign thyroid nodule (not recorded which). Some clones in this sample may be carry-over from other donors' samples.

The rearrangement uses TRBV7-3 and TRBJ2-7; 7 bases map to TRBD1. V gave up 3 bases and J gave up 0 bases; unmatched junction bases: 2. The CDR3 is 14 residues long. The germline gives CDR1 SGHTA, CDR2 FQGTGA. CDR3 bases: TGTGCCAGCAGCTTTTGGGACAGCTCCTACGAGCAGTACTTC. This sequence encodes CASSFWDSSYEQYF.

This clone is deemed medium-sized (0.01 to 0.1%). The chain carries TRBV2 and TRBJ2-7; 7 bases align to TRBD1. V gave up 2 bases and J gave up 3 bases; unmatched junction bases: 13. The germline V gene encodes CDR1 SNHLY and CDR2 FYNNEI. CDR3 size: 17 residues. This chain's CDR3 is CASSELGTVRGHYEQYF. The CDR3 nucleotides are TGTGCCAGCAGTGAATTAGGGACAGTCCGTGGGCACTACGAGCAGTACTTC.

About this clone: At one end, the junction sequence differs from germline, possibly due to a read error. The chain recombines TRBV30 with TRBJ2-7, with unresolved D. There are 12 residues in the CDR3. Looked up from germline, CDR1 is GTSNPN and CDR2 is SVGIG (reference sequence). The DNA of the CDR3 is TGTGCCTGGGAGCGTGAAGCCTACGAGCGGTACTTC. Protein sequence: CAWEREAYERYF. Variable domain in full (rest from reference TRBV30 and TRBJ2-7): SQTIHQWPATLVQPVGSPLSLECTVEGTSNPNLYWYRQAAGRGLQLLFYSVGIGQISSEVPQNLSASRPQDRQFILSSKKLLLSDSGFYLCAWEREAYERYFGPGTRLTVT.

This clone is labeled as medium-sized. The chain carries TRBV19 and TRBJ1-1; D perhaps matches TRBD1 (5 bases). In germline, CDR1 is LNHDA, CDR2 SQIVND (reference sequence). V gave up 8 bases and J gave up 5 bases, with 24 bases separating them. The CDR3 sequence is 16 residues long. DNA for the CDR3: TGTGCCAGTCGGAATAAGGGCACCGGGGCCGGGACTGAAGCTTTCTTT. It translates to CASRNKGTGAGTEAFF.

Details on this clone: A read error may account for a junction end that differs from germline. This sequence joins TRBV15 and TRBJ2-7; TRBD2 is a possible D gene (6 bases). The germline V gene encodes CDR1 LNHNV and CDR2 YYDKDF (reference sequence). This CDR3 region has 15 residues. The CDR3 coding sequence is TGCGCCACCAGACGGTCGGGAGTTTTAGGTCTCGAGCAGTACTTC. Protein sequence: CATRRSGVLGLEQYF.

At least ten counts were recorded for this clone. The chain employs TRBV18 and TRBJ1-2; 7 positions match TRBD1. V lost 0 bases and J lost 4; bases outside the gene matches: 11. Germline lookup yields CDR1 KGHSH and CDR2 LQKENI. The CDR3 covers 17 residues. The CDR3 nucleotides read TGTGCCAGCTCACCACCGTCATCTTCCAGGGGGGGCTATGGCTACACCTTC. Its protein product is CASSPPSSSRGGYGYTF.

This clone was seen ten or more times. This chain links TRBV10-3 with TRBJ1-2, with 10 positions matching TRBD1. Trimming cost V 6 bases and J 3 bases; bases outside gene matches: 10. The CDR3 has 16 amino acids. Germline V CDR1 and CDR2: ENHRY, SYGVKD. The DNA of the CDR3 is TGTGCCATCAGGAAGGACAGGGGGTTTGGGGACTATGGCTACACCTTC. It is translated as CAIRKDRGFGDYGYTF.

V is TRBV12-3 or TRBV12-4 and J is TRBJ1-1, with D unclear. The CDR3 consists of 11 residues. V was cut by 6 bases and J by 6 bases, with 8 bases left in between. The CDR3 here is CASSVGPEAFF. The CDR3 DNA follows: TGTGCCAGCAGCGTAGGGCCTGAAGCTTTCTTT.

This clone has at least ten counts. The rearrangement uses TRBV12-3 or TRBV12-4 and TRBJ2-2, with 11 bases fitting TRBD1. This CDR3 is 15 amino acids long. V shed 6 bases and J 3 bases; nucleotides not matched to a gene: 3. CDR3 DNA sequence: TGTGCCAGCAGCAGGGACAGGGGGTACACCGGGGAGCTGTTTTTT. Amino acid sequence: CASSRDRGYTGELFF.

As for this clone: Germline is not matched at one junction end, which may reflect a read error. This chain connects TRBV6-5 to TRBJ2-5, with no clear D. The V gene's germline CDR1 is MNHEY and CDR2 SVGAGI. The CDR3 has 15 residues. The CDR3 reads CASSYDNPYQETQYF. The CDR3 nucleotides read TGCGCCAGCAGCTACGACAATCCTTACCAAGAGACCCAGTACTTC.

This clone was picked up many times. V and J are TRBV29-1 and TRBJ2-1, with 7 bases matching TRBD2. CDR1 and CDR2 from the germline V gene are SQVTM and ANQGSEA. The CDR3 is made up of 13 amino acids. The junction had 8 bases not matched to a gene; V was cut back by 4 bases and J by 8 bases. DNA of the CDR3: TGCAGCGTTGTTGGCGGGAGAGGGTATGAGCAGTTCTTC. Its translation: CSVVGGRGYEQFF.

V is TRBV20-1 and J is TRBJ2-7; D unclear. The germline CDR1 and CDR2 sequences are DFQATT and SNEGSKA (reference sequence). The CDR3 loop spans 12 amino acids. V lost 3 bases and J 2 bases, leaving 8 bases between the germline ends. CDR3 nucleotide sequence: TGCAGTGCTAGCCCAGAAGCCTACGAGCAGTACTTC. This sequence encodes CSASPEAYEQYF.

At least ten counts were recorded for this clone. The genes are TRBV11-2 and TRBJ2-3, with D possibly being TRBD1 (5 bases). Trimming removed 6 bases from V and 0 bases from J, with 16 bases in between. CDR1 is SGHAT and CDR2 is FQNNGV in the germline V gene. There are 16 residues in the CDR3. The CDR3 coding sequence is TGTGCCAGCAGGCAAAGGGGTAGCTCAAGCACAGATACGCAGTATTTT. Translation gives CASRQRGSSSTDTQYF.

This clone was seen repeatedly, ten times or more. The rearrangement joins TRBV28 to TRBJ2-5, with D unresolved. Trimming took 6 bases from V and 5 from J, leaving 16 bases between them. The CDR3 is 14 amino acids. Germline V CDR1 and CDR2: MDHEN, SYDVKM. The CDR3 coding sequence is TGTGCCAGCAGCTCCGGCGGTCTTTTGGAGACCCAGTACTTC. It yields the protein CASSSGGLLETQYF.

On this clone itself: Mismatch with germline at one junction end may stem from a read error. At the DNA level, this CDR3 is encoded by other sequences in the same sample as well. The chain is built from TRBV9 and TRBJ2-3, with TRBD1 identical over 8 bases. Per the germline V gene, CDR1 is SGDLS and CDR2 is YYNGEE. The CDR3 has 16 amino acids. The DNA of the CDR3 is TGTGCCAGCAGCGTAGGTGGCAGGGGGCCAACAGATACACAGTATTTT. It yields the protein CASSVGGRGPTDTQYF. Full variable domain (remainder filled in from reference TRBV9 and TRBJ2-3): DSGVTQTPKHLITATGQRVTLRCSPRSGDLSVYWYQQSLDQGLQFLIQYYNGEERAKGNILERFSAQQFPDLHSELNLSSLELGDSALYFCASSVGGRGPTDTQYFGPGTRLTVL.

Many counts were recorded for this clone. At one end the junction does not follow the germline gene, possibly because of a read error. V is TRBV4-2 and J is TRBJ2-3, with D possibly being TRBD1 or TRBD2 (9 bases each). Germline-derived CDR1 and CDR2 are LGHNA and YNFKEQ. The CDR3 has 16 residues. In DNA form, the CDR3 reads TGTGCCAGCACCCAAGCGGGGGGACAGGGTACAGATACGCAGTATTTT. Protein sequence: CASTQAGGQGTDTQYF.

The chain links TRBV27 to TRBJ2-1; 7 nucleotides match TRBD2. Germline trimming cut 7 bases from V and 2 bases from J; bases unmatched to any gene: 5. The CDR3 has 14 amino acids. The V gene's germline CDR1 is MNHEY and CDR2 SMNVEV (reference sequence). Here the CDR3 reads CASTEREPYNEQFF. CDR3 DNA: TGTGCCAGCACCGAGCGGGAACCCTACAATGAGCAGTTCTTC.

In its sample, this clone was seen many times. The chain carries TRBV18 and TRBJ2-2; tentatively, D is TRBD1 (6 bases). Per the germline V gene, CDR1 is KGHSH and CDR2 is LQKENI. Deletions cut 3 bases from V and 6 bases from J, with 23 bases between. The CDR3 sequence is 18 residues long. CDR3 sequence reads: CASSPFWFQGSSAGELFF. In DNA form, the CDR3 reads TGTGCCAGCTCACCGTTTTGGTTTCAGGGGTCATCCGCCGGGGAGCTGTTTTTT.

Relative to its sample, this clone is medium-sized (0.01 to 0.1%). At the DNA level, this CDR3 is encoded by other sequences in the same sample as well. The chain couples TRBV6-1 to TRBJ2-7; the match to TRBD1 covers 8 bases. The CDR3 loop spans 12 amino acids. The J segment lost 3 bases and the V segment lost 10 bases, leaving 5 bases of the junction unmatched. Germline CDR1 is MNHNS and CDR2 is SASEGT. The CDR3 DNA reads as TGTGCCACACGACAGGGGAGCTACGAGCAGTACTTC. This codes for CATRQGSYEQYF.

This clone was seen ten or more times. This sequence may be a read error, since a much larger clone differs from it by one base. This sequence joins TRBV14 and TRBJ1-2; no definite D call. Germline CDR1 reads SGHDN; CDR2 reads FVKESK. This CDR3 region has 13 residues. The chain's CDR3 is CASGQSGIDGYTF. In DNA form, the CDR3 reads TGTGCCAGCGGCCAATCTGGCATCGATGGCTACACCTTC.